This T cell receptor (beta chain) was identified in a study of T cells in Graves' hyperthyroidism and ophthalmopathy (dated by TCRdb to about 2019). Study-level background: Peripheral blood was sampled at the time of initial diagnosis, prior to any treatment. To identify TCR V-J signatures that set the groups apart, the researchers used a discovery cohort of about a hundred patients, made up of roughly 45 with Graves' ophthalmopathy and around 58 with stable Graves' hyperthyroidism. Whether ophthalmopathy could be predicted prospectively was tested in an independent validation cohort made up of under 20 hyperthyroidism patients plus 17 patients who later progressed to ophthalmopathy. The roughly 100 discovery patients were divided at random into training and test sets in a 7:3 ratio. In six Graves' hyperthyroidism patients, the study also compared T-cell repertoires from thyroid tissue with T-cell repertoires from blood. After sampling, hyperthyroidism patients received methimazole starting at 30 mg daily, and ophthalmopathy patients received high-dose intravenous methylprednisolone. TCR Vbeta CDR3 sequencing of roughly 140 peripheral blood samples (roughly 43 ophthalmopathy, under 80 hyperthyroidism and around 17 progressor patients) is reported in the paper. Beyond this particular receptor, the publication reports: A model built on a 13 V-J signature distinguished ophthalmopathy from stable hyperthyroidism, reaching roughly 88% sensitivity and about 81% specificity in cross-validation and 80%/75% in testing. In validation, the model predicted progression to ophthalmopathy with approximately 70% sensitivity and around 72% specificity, a median of 6.5 months before onset. Blood samples also contained most of the expanded thyroid clonotypes (frequency above 0.001), which suggests that blood repertoires may reflect thyroid immune responses. No statistical method was used to set the sample size in advance, and investigators knew the group allocation.

In its sample, this clonotype was seen many times. This receptor's antigen is unknown. The sample holds no much larger clone one base away, and base qualities are not on file. The CDR3 numbers 13 residues from cysteine through phenylalanine. The sequence is cut down to CDR3 DNA, 39 bases in frame from base 1. At the junction V is shortened by 6 bases and J by 3 bases; bases outside the gene matches: 1. Per the germline V gene, SNHLY is the CDR1 and FYNNEI is the CDR2. The TCR beta CDR3 regions were amplified from the RNA transcripts. A first-round RT-PCR of the TCR CDR3 used the HTBI primer set with the Qiagen OneStep RT-PCR kit. A second multiplex PCR round built the libraries, followed by size selection and purification. Sequencing of the libraries was done on an Illumina HiSeq2000 using paired-end 100 bp reads. The original pipeline was this. SOAPnuke was used to process the raw data, throwing out any read that contained adapters or uncalled bases, had a mean Phred below 15, or lacked an exact constant-primer or identifier match. COPE v1.2.5 was used to merge high-quality paired reads, and clonotypes were defined as unique nucleotide sequences. MiTCR v1.1 was used to align clonotypes to the IMGT TRBV, TRBD and TRBJ reference segments. The analysis included only V-J combinations with a frequency above 0.0001, which together covered about 99% of the repertoires. A TCS score was defined as the ratio of F50 (clonal expansion) to E x V (chaos), with BLOSUM62-based TCRdist applied between CDR3 peptides within each V-J. Welch's t-statistics and random forest reduced around 520 V-J features to 10 to 15, which were used in a naive Bayes classifier (R e1071). TCRdb applied fastp at Q25 and MiXCR to the public reads, then kept only in-frame beta chains. One record per CDR3 amino acid sequence lists the most common genes and DNA. The V and J calls were not made by the authors but by TCRdb's processing. This sample lists about half a million distinct CDR3 sequences; about 16% were detected once. Approximately 32% of the sample is taken by the ten largest.

Ophthalmopathy patients had moderately to severely active disease, Clinical Activity Score of at least 3, NOSPECS grade of at least 4, and duration under 3 months. Any patient with an uncontrolled infection, another autoimmune disease, pregnancy or lactation was excluded. Diagnoses were established on the basis of clinical symptoms, serum thyroxine and TRAb, thyroid ultrasound, and orbital computed tomography. PBMCs were isolated from 7.5 to 10 ml of fresh peripheral blood by Ficoll-Paque density gradient centrifugation. Trizol reagent was used to extract total RNA, and RNA quality was then checked on an Agilent 2100 Bioanalyzer.

This receptor was taken from a woman aged 25 to 39 with Graves' ophthalmopathy. This receptor chain uses TRBV2 and TRBJ2-3; TRBD1 agrees with 9 junctional bases. Sequencing input: blood. The CDR3 region reads CASRTGGTDTQYF. In nucleotide form, the sequence is TGTGCCAGCAGGACAGGGGGGACAGATACGCAGTATTTT.